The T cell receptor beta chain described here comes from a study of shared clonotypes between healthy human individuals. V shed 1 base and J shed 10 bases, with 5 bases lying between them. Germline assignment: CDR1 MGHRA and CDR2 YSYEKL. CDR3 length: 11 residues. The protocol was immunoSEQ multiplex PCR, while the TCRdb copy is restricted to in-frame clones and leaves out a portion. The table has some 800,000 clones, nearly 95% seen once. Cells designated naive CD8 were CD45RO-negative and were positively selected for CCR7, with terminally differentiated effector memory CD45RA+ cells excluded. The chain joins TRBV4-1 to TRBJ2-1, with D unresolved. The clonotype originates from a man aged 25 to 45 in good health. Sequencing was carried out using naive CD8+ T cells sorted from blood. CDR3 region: CASSQAREQFF. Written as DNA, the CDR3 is TGCGCCAGCAGCCAAGCCCGGGAGCAGTTCTTC.